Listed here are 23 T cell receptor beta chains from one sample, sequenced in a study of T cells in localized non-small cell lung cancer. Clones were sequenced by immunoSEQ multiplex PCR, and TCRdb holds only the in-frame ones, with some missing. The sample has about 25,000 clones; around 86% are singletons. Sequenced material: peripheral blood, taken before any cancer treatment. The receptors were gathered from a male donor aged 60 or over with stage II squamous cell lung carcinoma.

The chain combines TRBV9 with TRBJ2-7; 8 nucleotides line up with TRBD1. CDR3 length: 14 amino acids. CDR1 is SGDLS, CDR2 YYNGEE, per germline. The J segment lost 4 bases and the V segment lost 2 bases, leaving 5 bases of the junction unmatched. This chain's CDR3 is CASSVTGGAYEQYF. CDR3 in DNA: TGTGCCAGCAGCGTCACAGGGGGAGCATACGAGCAGTACTTC.

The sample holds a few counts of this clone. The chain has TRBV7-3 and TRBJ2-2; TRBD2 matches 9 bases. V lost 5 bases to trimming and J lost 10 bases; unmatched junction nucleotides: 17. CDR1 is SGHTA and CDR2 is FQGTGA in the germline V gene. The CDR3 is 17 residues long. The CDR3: CASSLRVAGVPSKELFF. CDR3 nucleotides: TGTGCCAGCAGCCTGAGGGTAGCGGGAGTCCCCTCAAAGGAGCTGTTTTTT.

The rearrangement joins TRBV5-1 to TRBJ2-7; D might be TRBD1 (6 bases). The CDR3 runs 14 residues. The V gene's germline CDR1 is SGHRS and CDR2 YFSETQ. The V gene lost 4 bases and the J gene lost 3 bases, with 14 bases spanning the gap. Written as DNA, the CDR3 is TGCGCCAGCAGCCCGCTGGGACACCTCTACGAGCAGTACTTC. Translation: CASSPLGHLYEQYF.

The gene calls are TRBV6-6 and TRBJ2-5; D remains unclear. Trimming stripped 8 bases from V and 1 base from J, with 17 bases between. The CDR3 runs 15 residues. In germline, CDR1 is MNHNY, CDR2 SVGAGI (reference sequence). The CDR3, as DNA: TGTGCCAGCGCCCGAGGAGCACAGAGCCAAGAGACCCAGTACTTC. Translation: CASARGAQSQETQYF.

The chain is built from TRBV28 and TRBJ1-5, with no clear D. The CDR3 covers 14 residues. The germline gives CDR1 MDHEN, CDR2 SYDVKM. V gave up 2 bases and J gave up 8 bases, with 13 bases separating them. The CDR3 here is CASSLLSRTEPQHF. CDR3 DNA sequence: TGTGCCAGCAGTTTACTATCGCGTACCGAGCCCCAGCATTTT.

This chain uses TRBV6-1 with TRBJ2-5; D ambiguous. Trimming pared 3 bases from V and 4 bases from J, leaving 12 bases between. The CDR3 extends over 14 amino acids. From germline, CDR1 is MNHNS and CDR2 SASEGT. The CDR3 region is CASSDELTGETQYF. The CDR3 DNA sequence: TGTGCCAGCAGTGATGAGTTAACGGGAGAGACCCAGTACTTC.

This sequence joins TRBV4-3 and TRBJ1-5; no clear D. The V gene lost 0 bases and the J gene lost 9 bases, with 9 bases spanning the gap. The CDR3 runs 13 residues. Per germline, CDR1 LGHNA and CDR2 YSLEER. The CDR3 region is CASSQETGGPQHF. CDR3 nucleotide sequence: TGCGCCAGCAGCCAAGAAACGGGTGGGCCCCAGCATTTT.

For the CDR3, the DNA is TGTGCCAGCAGCTTCCGGGGAAGGGGTATAGCTTTCTTT. It is translated as CASSFRGRGIAFF. The chain links TRBV7-9 to TRBJ1-1; D may be TRBD1 (5 bases). V lost 3 bases and J 10 bases, leaving 15 bases between the germline ends. The germline CDR1 and CDR2 sequences are SEHNR and FQNEAQ (reference sequence). The CDR3 runs 13 residues.

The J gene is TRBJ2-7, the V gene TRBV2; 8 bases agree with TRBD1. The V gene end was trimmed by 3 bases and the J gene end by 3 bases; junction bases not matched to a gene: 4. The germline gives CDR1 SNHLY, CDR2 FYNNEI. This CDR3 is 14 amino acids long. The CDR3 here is CASSDTGTGYEQYF. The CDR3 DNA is TGTGCCAGCAGTGATACCGGGACAGGCTACGAGCAGTACTTC.

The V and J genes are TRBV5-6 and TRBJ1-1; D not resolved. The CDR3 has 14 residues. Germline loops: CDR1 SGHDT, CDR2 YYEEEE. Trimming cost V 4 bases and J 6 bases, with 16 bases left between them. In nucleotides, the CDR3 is TGTGCCAGCAGCCCGGAGGGTGCACGAGCTGAAGCTTTCTTT. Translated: CASSPEGARAEAFF.

In DNA, the CDR3 is TGTGCCAGCACTGTCTCAGGCTCCTACGAGCAGTACTTC. Translated, it gives CASTVSGSYEQYF. This chain connects TRBV21-1 to TRBJ2-7; the table assigns TRBD1, which was not confirmed against the DNA. TRBV21-1 represents a pseudogene. The CDR3 is made up of 13 amino acids.

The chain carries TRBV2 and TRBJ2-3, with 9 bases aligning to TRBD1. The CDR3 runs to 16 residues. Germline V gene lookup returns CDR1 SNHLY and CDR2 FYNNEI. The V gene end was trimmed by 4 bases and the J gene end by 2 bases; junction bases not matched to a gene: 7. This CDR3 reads CASSVGQGFITDTQYF. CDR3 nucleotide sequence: TGTGCCAGCAGTGTGGGACAGGGATTTATCACAGATACGCAGTATTTT.

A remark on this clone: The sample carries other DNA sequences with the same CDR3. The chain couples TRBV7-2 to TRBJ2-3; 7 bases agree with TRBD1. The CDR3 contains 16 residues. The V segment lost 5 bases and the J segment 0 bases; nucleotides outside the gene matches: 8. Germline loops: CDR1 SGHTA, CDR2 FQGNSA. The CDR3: CASSARQGGSTDTQYF. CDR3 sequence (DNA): TGTGCCAGCAGCGCCCGACAGGGCGGGAGCACAGATACGCAGTATTTT.

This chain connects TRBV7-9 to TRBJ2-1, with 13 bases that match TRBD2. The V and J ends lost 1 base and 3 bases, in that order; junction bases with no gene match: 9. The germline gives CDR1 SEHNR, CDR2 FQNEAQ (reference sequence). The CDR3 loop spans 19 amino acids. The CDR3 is CASSLVPGLAGEHYNEQFF. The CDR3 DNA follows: TGTGCCAGCAGCTTAGTCCCTGGACTAGCGGGGGAACACTACAATGAGCAGTTCTTC.

The CDR3 bases are TGTGCCTGGAGTTCTCGGGACTCAGGGTTACGAGGAGCTTTCTTT. Protein sequence: CAWSSRDSGLRGAFF. The genes are TRBV30 and TRBJ1-1, with D possibly being TRBD1 (5 bases). V was shortened by 2 bases and J by 10 bases, with 23 bases between the two germline ends. The CDR3 spans 15 residues. In germline, CDR1 is GTSNPN, CDR2 SVGIG (reference sequence).

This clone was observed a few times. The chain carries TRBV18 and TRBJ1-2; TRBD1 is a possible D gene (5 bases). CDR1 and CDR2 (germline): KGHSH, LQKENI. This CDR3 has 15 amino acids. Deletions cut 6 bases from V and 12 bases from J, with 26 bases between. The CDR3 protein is CASSPGGGINFLDTF. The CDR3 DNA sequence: TGTGCCAGCTCCCCCGGTGGGGGAATTAACTTTTTGGACACCTTC.

The chain's CDR3 is CASSFNWDRAASTDTQYF. In nucleotides, the CDR3 is TGTGCCAGCAGTTTTAACTGGGATCGAGCTGCTAGCACAGATACGCAGTATTTT. The chain carries TRBV28 and TRBJ2-3; D not certain. In germline, CDR1 is MDHEN, CDR2 SYDVKM. The CDR3 totals 18 residues. The V end lost 3 bases, the J end lost 0 bases, and 19 bases lay between the germline ends.

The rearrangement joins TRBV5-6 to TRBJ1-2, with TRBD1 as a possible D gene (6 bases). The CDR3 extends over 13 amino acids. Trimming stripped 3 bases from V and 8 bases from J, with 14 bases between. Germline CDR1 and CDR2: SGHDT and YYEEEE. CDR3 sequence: CASSSTGFNGYTF. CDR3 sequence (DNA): TGTGCCAGCAGCTCCACAGGGTTCAACGGCTACACCTTC.

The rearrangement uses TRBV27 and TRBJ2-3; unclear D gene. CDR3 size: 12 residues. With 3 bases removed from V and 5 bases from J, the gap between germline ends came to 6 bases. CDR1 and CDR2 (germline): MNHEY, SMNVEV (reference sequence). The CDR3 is CASSFNRDTQYF. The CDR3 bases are TGTGCCAGCAGTTTTAATCGAGATACGCAGTATTTT.

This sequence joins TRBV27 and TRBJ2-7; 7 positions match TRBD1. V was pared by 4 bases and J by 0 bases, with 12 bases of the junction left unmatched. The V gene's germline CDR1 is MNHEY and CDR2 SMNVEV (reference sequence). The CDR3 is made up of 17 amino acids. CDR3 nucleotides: TGTGCCAGCAGTTCCTCGACAGGGTTCGGAGTCTCCTACGAGCAGTACTTC. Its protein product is CASSSSTGFGVSYEQYF.

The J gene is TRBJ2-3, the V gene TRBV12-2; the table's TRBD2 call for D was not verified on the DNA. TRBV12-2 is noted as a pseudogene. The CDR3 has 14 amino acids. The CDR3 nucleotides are TGTGCAAGTCGCTTAATCTTCTCCACAGATACGCAGTATTTT. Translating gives CASRLIFSTDTQYF.

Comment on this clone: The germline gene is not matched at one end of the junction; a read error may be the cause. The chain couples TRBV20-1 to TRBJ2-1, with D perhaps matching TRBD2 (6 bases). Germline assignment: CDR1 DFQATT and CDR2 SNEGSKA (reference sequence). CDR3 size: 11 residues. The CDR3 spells CSAREEGSWIF. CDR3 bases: TGCAGTGCTAGAGAGGAGGGTAGTTGGATCTTC.

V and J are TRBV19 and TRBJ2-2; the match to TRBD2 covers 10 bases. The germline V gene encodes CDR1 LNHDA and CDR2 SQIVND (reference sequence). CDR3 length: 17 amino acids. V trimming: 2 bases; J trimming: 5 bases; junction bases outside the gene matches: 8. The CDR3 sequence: CASSILFASGGTGELFF. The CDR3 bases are TGTGCCAGTAGTATACTTTTCGCTAGCGGGGGAACCGGGGAGCTGTTTTTT.